A selection of T cell receptor beta chains follows, all from one sample in a study of HIV-infected patients and healthy controls. TCRdb processed the 5' RACE reads anew with MiXCR; each CDR3 protein has one entry. The sample lists about 13,000 distinct CDR3 sequences; roughly 9.9% were seen once. Source material: blood. These receptors all stem from an adult in good health. Both conserved end residues are part of each CDR3. The D gene is left open where the match is weak. Not every row has a clone size; where given, it reads once, few, many or a size class.

size: medium-sized; J: TRBJ2-3; V: TRBV19; length: 12; D: NA; DNA: TGTGCCTCCGGCCACTACACAGATACGCAGTATTTT; CDR3: CASGHYTDTQYF
size: many; J: TRBJ1-2; V: TRBV4-3; length: 15; D: NA; DNA: TGCGCCAGCAGCCCCGAAAGGCTACACCTCTATGGCTACACCTTC; CDR3: CASSPERLHLYGYTF
size: medium-sized; J: TRBJ2-3; V: TRBV11-3; length: 15; D: NA; DNA: TGTGCCAGCAGCTTCGGCTACGTTAGCACAGATACGCAGTATTTT; CDR3: CASSFGYVSTDTQYF
size: many; J: TRBJ2-7; V: TRBV7-9; length: 11; D: NA; DNA: TGTGCCAGCAGCCTAAAATACGAGCAGTACTTC; CDR3: CASSLKYEQYF
size: NA; J: TRBJ2-5; V: TRBV27; length: 15; D: TRBD2; DNA: TGTGCCAGCACCCGGAATGGGCGGGGGACAGAGACCCAGTACTTC; CDR3: CASTRNGRGTETQYF
size: medium-sized; J: TRBJ2-5; V: TRBV7-6; length: 15; D: NA; DNA: TGTGCCAGCAGCTCCCCTCTCCGGGTGCGGGAGACCCAGTACTTC; CDR3: CASSSPLRVRETQYF
size: NA; J: TRBJ1-1; V: TRBV19; length: 13; D: NA; DNA: TGTGCCAGTAGTATAGGCGGAAACACTGAAGCTTTCTTT; CDR3: CASSIGGNTEAFF
size: many; J: TRBJ2-7; V: TRBV6-2/TRBV6-3; length: 15; D: TRBD2; DNA: TGTGCCAGCAGTCGGGGGACTAGCGGAACCTACGAGCAGTACTTC; CDR3: CASSRGTSGTYEQYF
size: many; J: TRBJ2-7; V: TRBV5-6; length: 14; D: NA; DNA: TGTGCCAGCAGCTTGATTGGTGCCCCCTACGAGCAGTACTTC; CDR3: CASSLIGAPYEQYF
size: many; J: TRBJ2-3; V: TRBV7-3; length: 18; D: NA; DNA: TGTGCCAGCAGCTTAAGGTCACGGCCGGGCCCTTATACAGATACGCAGTATTTT; CDR3: CASSLRSRPGPYTDTQYF
size: many; J: TRBJ1-5; V: TRBV19; length: 14; D: NA; DNA: TGTGCCACCTGGTTGACAGTCAGCAATCAGCCCCAGCATTTT; CDR3: CATWLTVSNQPQHF
size: many; J: TRBJ2-5; V: TRBV5-1; length: 15; D: TRBD2; DNA: TGCGCCAGCAAACAGGCGGGGGGTACCCAAGAGACCCAGTACTTC; CDR3: CASKQAGGTQETQYF
size: medium-sized; J: TRBJ2-1; V: TRBV7-9; length: 16; D: NA; DNA: TGTGCCAGCAGCCTATCGCCGGGACTCACATACAATGAGCAGTTCTTC; CDR3: CASSLSPGLTYNEQFF
size: many; J: TRBJ2-3; V: TRBV7-9; length: 16; D: NA; DNA: TGTGCCAGCAGCCTCCGAGATTACCCAACCACAGATACGCAGTATTTT; CDR3: CASSLRDYPTTDTQYF
size: many; J: TRBJ1-5; V: TRBV6-2/TRBV6-3; length: 15; D: NA; DNA: TGTGCCAGCAGTAGGCTGGGAGGGAGCGGGCAGCCCCAGCATTTT; CDR3: CASSRLGGSGQPQHF
size: NA; J: TRBJ1-2; V: TRBV20-1; length: 12; D: TRBD1; DNA: TGCAGTGCTTTCAGACAGGGGGCTGGCTACACCTTC; CDR3: CSAFRQGAGYTF